The 24 T cell receptor beta chains given below trace back to one sample, sequenced in a study of T cell changes during pregnancy in multiple sclerosis. Clones were read by immunoSEQ multiplex PCR, and TCRdb kept only the in-frame ones, dropping some. In the table there are 45,000 to 55,000 clones, approximately 90% of which are singletons. Sequences were derived from CD4+ T cells from peripheral blood mononuclear cells, sampled after pregnancy. The receptor source for this set is a female donor in good health, enrolled as a control in a pregnancy study.

The chain uses TRBV28 and TRBJ1-2, with 9 bases that match TRBD1. V was pared by 5 bases and J by 5 bases, with 9 bases of the junction left unmatched. The CDR3 consists of 15 residues. CDR1 and CDR2 (germline): MDHEN, SYDVKM. CDR3 coding DNA: TGTGCCAGCAGTGATCCGGGACAGGGCATATATGGCTACACCTTC. Its translation is CASSDPGQGIYGYTF.

This clone is a singleton in its sample. The genes are TRBV5-1 and TRBJ2-7, with TRBD1 matching 8 bases. Per the germline V gene, CDR1 is SGHRS and CDR2 is YFSETQ. With V trimmed by 5 bases and J by 5 bases, 9 bases remained unmatched. CDR3 length: 14 residues. In nucleotides, the CDR3 is TGCGCCAGCAGACCGCGGCAGGGGGCGGACGAGCAGTACTTC. Translating it yields CASRPRQGADEQYF.

The rearrangement uses TRBV30 and TRBJ1-2; D remains ambiguous. CDR1 and CDR2 from the germline V gene are GTSNPN and SVGIG (reference sequence). V lost 1 base, J lost 6 bases, and 15 bases lay in between. The CDR3 runs 14 residues. The CDR3 sequence is CAWSALRVAHGYTF. The DNA for the CDR3 is TGTGCCTGGAGTGCTCTACGGGTAGCGCATGGCTACACCTTC.

CDR3: CAISESGGSNQPQHF. The CDR3 coding sequence is TGTGCCATCAGTGAGTCCGGGGGTAGCAATCAGCCCCAGCATTTT. The chain recombines TRBV10-3 with TRBJ1-5; D is perhaps TRBD1 (5 bases). V was cut by 0 bases and J by 0 bases, with 6 bases left in between. The CDR3 loop spans 15 amino acids. CDR1 is ENHRY, CDR2 SYGVKD, per germline.

The CDR3 sequence: CASSPEPSPNYGYTF. CDR3 nucleotide sequence: TGTGCCAGCTCACCAGAGCCGTCGCCTAACTATGGCTACACCTTC. This chain uses TRBV18 with TRBJ1-2; D remains ambiguous. The V end was cut by 2 bases, the J end by 0 bases, with 10 bases between. This CDR3 comprises 15 residues. Germline V gene data show CDR1 as KGHSH and CDR2 as LQKENI.

V and J are TRBV14 and TRBJ2-5; 11 nucleotides agree with TRBD1. Germline V lookup: CDR1 SGHDN, CDR2 FVKESK. V trimming: 2 bases; J trimming: 7 bases; junction bases outside the gene matches: 9. This CDR3 has 16 residues. CDR3 DNA sequence: TGTGCCAGCAGCCAATCGAGGGACAGGGGGAAGGGGACCCAGTACTTC. Its translation is CASSQSRDRGKGTQYF.

The CDR3 coding sequence is TGTGCCATCCAGACAGGTTCGAGACAGCCCCAGCATTTT. Amino acids: CAIQTGSRQPQHF. This rearrangement joins TRBV6-1 to TRBJ1-5; D is perhaps TRBD1 (6 bases). The CDR3 has 13 amino acids. The germline CDR1 and CDR2 sequences are MNHNS and SASEGT. Trimming took off 10 bases at V and 7 bases at J, with 17 bases between the two ends.

This rearrangement joins TRBV10-3 to TRBJ1-1, with D tentatively TRBD1 (6 bases). The germline CDR1 and CDR2 sequences are ENHRY and SYGVKD. The ends were cut back, 4 bases at V and 3 bases at J, with 12 bases in the middle. This CDR3 comprises 14 residues. CDR3 loop: CAISAGGRDTEAFF. The CDR3 coding sequence is TGTGCCATCAGTGCTGGGGGCAGGGACACTGAAGCTTTCTTT.

J is TRBJ2-5 and V is TRBV7-2; maybe TRBD1 (5 bases). The V and J ends lost 1 base and 0 bases respectively, with 6 bases between them. Germline V gene lookup returns CDR1 SGHTA and CDR2 FQGNSA. The CDR3 has 14 residues. The CDR3 sequence is CASSLGQHQETQYF. The CDR3 DNA is TGTGCCAGCAGCTTAGGACAGCACCAAGAGACCCAGTACTTC.

The genes are TRBV4-1 and TRBJ1-5, with D perhaps TRBD1 (5 bases). This CDR3 is 14 amino acids long. Germline values: CDR1 MGHRA, CDR2 YSYEKL. Trimming shortened V by 1 base and J by 4 bases, and 8 bases separated the two germline ends. The CDR3 nucleotides read TGCGCCAGCAGCCAAGTAGGGGCAAATCAGCCCCAGCATTTT. It yields the protein CASSQVGANQPQHF.

The J gene is TRBJ2-3, the V gene TRBV7-9; 16 bases match TRBD2. CDR3 length: 18 residues. CDR1 and CDR2 (germline): SEHNR, FQNEAQ (reference sequence). Trimming cost V 4 bases and J 6 bases; bases outside gene matches: 10. The CDR3 DNA reads TGTGCCAGCAGCTCGGGGACTAGCGGGGGGGCAGCGGCCGATACGCAGTATTTT. This sequence encodes CASSSGTSGGAAADTQYF.

The chain has TRBV29-1 and TRBJ1-1; possible D gene TRBD1, 6 bases. CDR1 is SQVTM, CDR2 ANQGSEA, per germline. Trimming shortened V by 7 bases and J by 4 bases, and 16 bases separated the two germline ends. The CDR3 is 13 residues long. CDR3 residues: CSARRGIGTEAFF. The CDR3 DNA is TGCAGCGCCCGAAGGGGGATAGGCACTGAAGCTTTCTTT.

The chain couples TRBV7-2 to TRBJ2-2; D may be TRBD2 (7 bases). The germline CDR1 and CDR2 sequences are SGHTA and FQGNSA. This CDR3 comprises 14 residues. The V gene lost 2 bases and the J gene lost 7 bases, with 11 bases spanning the gap. CDR3 in DNA: TGTGCCAGCAGCTTACAAGGGGGGGACGGGGAGCTGTTTTTT. Its protein is CASSLQGGDGELFF.

This clone was seen a single time. This rearrangement joins TRBV9 to TRBJ2-5, with 11 bases identical to TRBD2. The CDR3 loop spans 17 amino acids. J lost 5 bases, V lost 0 bases, and 9 bases had no gene match. CDR1 and CDR2 from the germline V gene are SGDLS and YYNGEE. The CDR3 nucleotides read TGTGCCAGCAGCGTAGGGGGTAGCGGGGGGGCCGGGGAGACCCAGTACTTC. As protein: CASSVGGSGGAGETQYF.

The CDR3 region has the DNA TGCGCCAGCAGCTTAAGAGTTCCCCCCACAGATACGCAGTATTTT. As protein: CASSLRVPPTDTQYF. V is TRBV5-1 and J is TRBJ2-3; D is unresolved. There are 15 residues in the CDR3. The V gene's germline CDR1 is SGHRS and CDR2 YFSETQ. V lost 2 bases and J lost 2, with 12 bases in between. Based on the CDR3 plus reference TRBV5-1 and TRBJ2-3, the full variable domain is KAGVTQTPRYLIKTRGQQVTLSCSPISGHRSVSWYQQTPGQGLQFLFEYFSETQRNKGNFPGRFSGRQFSNSRSEMNVSTLELGDSALYLCASSLRVPPTDTQYFGPGTRLTVL.

The chain carries TRBV30 and TRBJ1-3; D not resolved. CDR1 is GTSNPN and CDR2 is SVGIG in the germline V gene (reference sequence). The ends were cut back, 2 bases at V and 4 bases at J, with 12 bases in the middle. The CDR3 spans 14 residues. CDR3 in DNA: TGTGCCTGGAGTCGGGGAGGTTCGGGAAACACCATATATTTT. Protein: CAWSRGGSGNTIYF.

The rearrangement uses TRBV27 and TRBJ1-2, with 11 bases fitting TRBD1. V gave up 10 bases and J gave up 7 bases; unmatched junction bases: 8. The CDR3 loop spans 13 amino acids. The germline gives CDR1 MNHEY, CDR2 SMNVEV (reference sequence). This chain's CDR3 is CATLDRGRSGYTF. The CDR3 nucleotides read TGTGCCACCCTGGACAGGGGGCGGAGTGGCTACACCTTC.

The gene calls are TRBV29-1 and TRBJ1-1, with 7 positions matching TRBD1. Per germline, CDR1 SQVTM and CDR2 ANQGSEA. The CDR3 contains 13 residues. V lost 7 bases and J lost 1; bases outside the gene matches: 6. For the CDR3, the DNA is TGCAGCGCTCGACAGGGTTGGAACACTGAAGCTTTCTTT. This codes for CSARQGWNTEAFF.

The rearrangement uses TRBV28 and TRBJ1-4; no clear D gene. The CDR3 consists of 12 residues. Germline V gene sequence: CDR1 MDHEN, CDR2 SYDVKM. V dropped 8 bases and J dropped 2 bases, with 6 bases sitting between them. The CDR3 region is CASWATNEKLFF. CDR3 DNA sequence: TGTGCCAGCTGGGCGACTAATGAAAAACTGTTTTTT.

This chain joins TRBV11-2 and TRBJ1-6; D gene uncertain. The germline V gene encodes CDR1 SGHAT and CDR2 FQNNGV. The V and J ends lost 0 bases and 4 bases respectively, with 7 bases between them. There are 15 residues in the CDR3. CDR3 nucleotides: TGTGCCAGCAGCTTAGATTACAGTTATAATTCACCCCTCCACTTT. Its protein product is CASSLDYSYNSPLHF.

V and J are TRBV14 and TRBJ2-7; possibly TRBD2 for D (6 bases). The length of the CDR3 is 15 residues. CDR1 and CDR2 (germline): SGHDN, FVKESK. Trimming took 4 bases from V and 0 from J, leaving 13 bases between them. The CDR3 spells CASSRRDSSSYEQYF. Written as DNA, the CDR3 is TGTGCCAGCAGCCGCCGGGACTCGAGCTCCTACGAGCAGTACTTC.

V usage is TRBV27 and J usage is TRBJ1-1; D ambiguous. Trimming removed 2 bases from V and 2 bases from J, with 9 bases in between. The CDR3 is 14 amino acids. Germline-derived CDR1 and CDR2 are MNHEY and SMNVEV (reference sequence). The CDR3 protein is CASSLKQRNTEAFF. DNA for the CDR3: TGTGCCAGCAGTTTAAAACAACGCAACACTGAAGCTTTCTTT.

The chain is built from TRBV2 and TRBJ2-4; 8 bases are shared with TRBD2. J was trimmed by 3 bases and V by 6 bases; bases with no gene match: 7. Germline assignment: CDR1 SNHLY and CDR2 FYNNEI. This CDR3 is 15 amino acids long. CDR3 bases: TGTGCCAGCAGAGTCGGGGGGGCGGGCAAAAACATTCAGTACTTC. Translating it yields CASRVGGAGKNIQYF.

This clone was recorded once. The genes are TRBV18 and TRBJ2-7; TRBD1 matches at 7 bases. Trimming cost V 6 bases and J 5 bases; bases outside gene matches: 7. The CDR3 is 13 amino acids. CDR1 and CDR2 (germline): KGHSH, LQKENI. CDR3 coding DNA: TGTGCCAGCTCCCCGACAGGGTCGAACGAGCAGTACTTC. Its protein product is CASSPTGSNEQYF.